This T cell receptor (beta chain) appears in the sequencing data of a study of CD8 T cells in ankylosing spondylitis. Study-level results: Seven to nine highly homologous variants made up a TCR beta motif that seemed to typify ankylosing spondylitis blood.

TCRdb itself ran the 5' RACE reads through MiXCR, one entry per CDR3 protein. Here the sample spans some 130,000 distinct CDR3 sequences, around 10% being singletons. The germline gives CDR1 SGDLS, CDR2 YYNGEE. The CDR3 covers 14 residues. The V end was cut by 4 bases, the J end by 7 bases, with 12 bases between. The table lists this clonotype with many counts. As yet, its antigen is unknown. Sequenced sample: blood, either unsorted or a sorted T cell fraction (not recorded which). The clonotype was recovered from a female donor with ankylosing spondylitis or in good health (not recorded which). The chain links TRBV9 to TRBJ1-6; D remains unclear. CDR3 protein: CASSLSDGNSPLHF. In nucleotides, the CDR3 is TGTGCCAGCAGCTTAAGCGACGGGAATTCACCCCTCCACTTT.